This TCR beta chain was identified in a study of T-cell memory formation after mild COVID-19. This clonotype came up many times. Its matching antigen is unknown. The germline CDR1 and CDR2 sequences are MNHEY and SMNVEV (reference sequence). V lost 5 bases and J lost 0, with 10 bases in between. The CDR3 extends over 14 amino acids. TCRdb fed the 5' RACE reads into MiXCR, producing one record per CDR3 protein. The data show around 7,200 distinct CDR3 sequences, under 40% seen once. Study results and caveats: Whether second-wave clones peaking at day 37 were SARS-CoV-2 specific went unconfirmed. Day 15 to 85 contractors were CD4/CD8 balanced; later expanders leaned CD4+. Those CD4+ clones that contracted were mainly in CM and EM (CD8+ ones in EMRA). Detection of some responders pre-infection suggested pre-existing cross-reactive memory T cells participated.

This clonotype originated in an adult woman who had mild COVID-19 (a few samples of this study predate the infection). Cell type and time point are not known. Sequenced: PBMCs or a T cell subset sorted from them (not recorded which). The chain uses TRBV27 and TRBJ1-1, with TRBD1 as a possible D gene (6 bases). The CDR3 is CASSRTAMNTEAFF. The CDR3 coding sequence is TGTGCCAGCAGTAGGACAGCGATGAACACTGAAGCTTTCTTT.